This T cell receptor (beta chain) was obtained from a study of CD8+ T cells in alopecia areata. Study-level background: Tofacitinib ran 6 to 18 months, followed by 6 months off drug. The investigators scored severity in treated patients by the percentage of affected scalp area.

Sequencing used cDNA as its template, made by extracting RNA and reverse transcribing it. Data came from immunoSEQ multiplex PCR; TCRdb stores just in-frame clones and leaves some out. The data contain 150,000 to 200,000 clones, about 55% of them singletons. Whole-study findings and limits: Compared with mice, patients displayed less clear TCR sharing, possibly for HLA-related reasons.

The treatment was: oral pan-JAK inhibitor, 5-10 mg twice daily. The germline V gene has CDR1 SNHLY and CDR2 FYNNEI. V gave up 2 bases and J gave up 2 bases, with 11 bases separating them. The CDR3 has 15 residues. On this clone itself: The antigen is not known.

The rearrangement links TRBV2 to TRBJ2-3; a weak D match, TRBD1 (5 bases). The material was CD8+ T cells sorted from blood, obtained at week 24, from a patient treated with tofacitinib. The clonotype originates from a human donor with alopecia areata. CDR3 residues: CASSEFQGFTDTQYF. CDR3 nucleotides: TGTGCCAGCAGTGAATTCCAGGGATTCACAGATACGCAGTATTTT.